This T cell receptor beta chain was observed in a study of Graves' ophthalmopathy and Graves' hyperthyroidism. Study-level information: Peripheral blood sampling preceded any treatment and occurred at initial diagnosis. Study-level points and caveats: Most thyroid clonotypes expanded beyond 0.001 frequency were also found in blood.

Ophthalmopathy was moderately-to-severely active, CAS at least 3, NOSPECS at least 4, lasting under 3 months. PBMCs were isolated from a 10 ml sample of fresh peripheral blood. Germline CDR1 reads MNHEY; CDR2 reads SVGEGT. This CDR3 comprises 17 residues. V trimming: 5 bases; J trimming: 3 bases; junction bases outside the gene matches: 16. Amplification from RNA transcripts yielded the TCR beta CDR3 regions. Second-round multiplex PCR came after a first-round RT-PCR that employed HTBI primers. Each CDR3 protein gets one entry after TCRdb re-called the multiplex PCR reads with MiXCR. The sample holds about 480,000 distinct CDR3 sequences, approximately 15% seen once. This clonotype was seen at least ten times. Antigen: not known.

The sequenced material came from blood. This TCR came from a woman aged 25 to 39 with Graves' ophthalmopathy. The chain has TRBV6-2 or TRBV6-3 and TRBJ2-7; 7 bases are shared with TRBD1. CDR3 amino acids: CASSKKRTGTDNYEQYF. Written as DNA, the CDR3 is TGTGCCAGCAGTAAAAAGAGAACCGGGACAGACAACTACGAGCAGTACTTC.